This TCR beta chain was identified during a study of identical twins. The germline CDR1 and CDR2 sequences are SQVTM and ANQGSEA. Trimming took 4 bases from V and 6 from J; bases not matched to a gene: 5. The CDR3 covers 12 residues. One entry per CDR3 protein results from TCRdb running MiXCR on the 5' RACE reads. Here the sample spans fewer than 250,000 distinct CDR3 sequences, roughly 9.4% being singletons. The sequenced material came from memory (CD45RO+) T cells sorted from blood. This TCR came from a woman between 18 and 30 years old in good health. This chain connects TRBV29-1 to TRBJ1-1; 7 bases map to TRBD1. The CDR3 region has the DNA TGCAGCGTTGGGCAGGGGGTCCCTGAAGCTTTCTTT. Translating gives CSVGQGVPEAFF.